Listed below are T cell receptor beta chains from one sample, sequenced in a study of early T cells in non-severe SARS-CoV-2 infection. Via MiXCR, TCRdb re-called the 5' RACE reads, giving one row per CDR3 protein. The table includes about 29,000 distinct CDR3 sequences, less than 4.5% detected once. Sequenced input: whole blood. These receptors all come from an adult who was a healthcare worker with PCR-confirmed SARS-CoV-2 infection or an uninfected control (not recorded which). CDR3s include the opening cysteine and the closing phenylalanine or tryptophan. The D gene is left open where the match is weak. The size field is filled for only some rows; it gives once, few, many or a size class.

V gene: TRBV6-2/TRBV6-3
D gene: NA
J gene: TRBJ2-1
clone size: many
CDR3 DNA: TGTGCAACGAACCCGTCCTACTACAACAATGAGCAGTTCTTC
CDR3 protein: CATNPSYYNNEQFF

V gene: TRBV10-3
D gene: NA
J gene: TRBJ1-5
clone size: many
CDR3 DNA: TGTGCCATCAGCGACAGGAATCAGCCCCAGCATTTT
CDR3 protein: CAISDRNQPQHF

V gene: TRBV6-2/TRBV6-3
D gene: TRBD1
J gene: TRBJ2-4
clone size: few
CDR3 DNA: TGTGCCAGCAGCAACGCCGACAGGGTCAAAAACATTCAGTACTTC
CDR3 protein: CASSNADRVKNIQYF

V gene: TRBV12-3/TRBV12-4
D gene: TRBD2
J gene: TRBJ2-3
clone size: few
CDR3 DNA: TGTGCCAGCAGTTCCCTGGGGACTAGCGGGAGGGGAAATACGCAGTATTTT
CDR3 protein: CASSSLGTSGRGNTQYF

V gene: TRBV27
D gene: NA
J gene: TRBJ2-1
clone size: many
CDR3 DNA: TGTGCCAGCAGTCGTAAGGGGAAACAGGGACTTGAGCAGTTCTTC
CDR3 protein: CASSRKGKQGLEQFF

V gene: TRBV28
D gene: TRBD2
J gene: TRBJ2-1
clone size: many
CDR3 DNA: TGTGCCAGCAGTTTGCTAGCGGGATACAATGAGCAGTTCTTC
CDR3 protein: CASSLLAGYNEQFF

V gene: TRBV20-1
D gene: NA
J gene: TRBJ2-1
clone size: many
CDR3 DNA: TGCAGTGCTAGTAAGGCGGACAATGAGCAGTTCTTC
CDR3 protein: CSASKADNEQFF

V gene: TRBV28
D gene: NA
J gene: TRBJ2-1
clone size: many
CDR3 DNA: TGTGCCAGCAGTTTATACAGCGCCTACAATGAGCAGTTCTTC
CDR3 protein: CASSLYSAYNEQFF

V gene: TRBV18
D gene: TRBD1
J gene: TRBJ2-7
clone size: few
CDR3 DNA: TGTGCCAGCTCACCCCTAGGGGGCGTCTCGGGCGAGCAGTACTTC
CDR3 protein: CASSPLGGVSGEQYF

V gene: TRBV20-1
D gene: TRBD2
J gene: TRBJ2-3
clone size: NA
CDR3 DNA: TGCAGTGCCCCCACACTAGCGAACACAGATACGCAGTATTTT
CDR3 protein: CSAPTLANTDTQYF

V gene: TRBV18
D gene: NA
J gene: TRBJ1-5
clone size: many
CDR3 DNA: TGTGCCAGCTCACCTGACAGCGCCAGCAATCAGCCCCAGCATTTT
CDR3 protein: CASSPDSASNQPQHF

V gene: TRBV20-1
D gene: NA
J gene: TRBJ2-5
clone size: few
CDR3 DNA: TGCAGTGCTCATTCTGTCGAGGGCTGGGAGACCCAGTACTTC
CDR3 protein: CSAHSVEGWETQYF

V gene: TRBV11-2
D gene: TRBD1
J gene: TRBJ1-1
clone size: few
CDR3 DNA: TGTGCCAGCAGACCGACAGGGGTCGGCGCTGAAGCTTTCTTT
CDR3 protein: CASRPTGVGAEAFF

V gene: TRBV11-1
D gene: NA
J gene: TRBJ2-2
clone size: many
CDR3 DNA: TGTGCCAGCAGCACGCACTCAGGATTCGCGAACACCGGGGAGCTGTTTTTT
CDR3 protein: CASSTHSGFANTGELFF

V gene: TRBV10-3
D gene: TRBD2
J gene: TRBJ2-7
clone size: many
CDR3 DNA: TGTGCCATCAGTGAGGCGGGGGGCTACGAGCAGTACTTC
CDR3 protein: CAISEAGGYEQYF

V gene: TRBV12-3/TRBV12-4
D gene: NA
J gene: TRBJ2-5
clone size: many
CDR3 DNA: TGTGCCAGCAGCCCCTCAGGGTATCTGGAGACCCAGTACTTC
CDR3 protein: CASSPSGYLETQYF

V gene: TRBV11-2
D gene: NA
J gene: TRBJ2-1
clone size: many
CDR3 DNA: TGTGCCAGCAGCTCCAGAGTCGGGCGGGGAAATTACAATGAGCAGTTCTTC
CDR3 protein: CASSSRVGRGNYNEQFF

V gene: TRBV11-3
D gene: NA
J gene: TRBJ2-1
clone size: many
CDR3 DNA: TGTGCCAGCAGCTTCATGGGCGGGACTGCATCTTACAATGAGCAGTTCTTC
CDR3 protein: CASSFMGGTASYNEQFF

V gene: TRBV7-3
D gene: NA
J gene: TRBJ2-3
clone size: many
CDR3 DNA: TGTGCCAGCAGCAAGACTGGGAGCCGCACAGATACGCAGTATTTT
CDR3 protein: CASSKTGSRTDTQYF

V gene: TRBV7-8
D gene: NA
J gene: TRBJ1-3
clone size: many
CDR3 DNA: TGTGCCAGCAGCTTAGGGGACCTAGGAAACACCATATATTTT
CDR3 protein: CASSLGDLGNTIYF

V gene: TRBV20-1
D gene: NA
J gene: TRBJ1-6
clone size: NA
CDR3 DNA: TGCAGTGCTAGAGACGCCCACTTGGGCAGGGGAGGGTTCACCCTCCACTTT
CDR3 protein: CSARDAHLGRGGFTLHF

V gene: TRBV6-6
D gene: NA
J gene: TRBJ1-5
clone size: many
CDR3 DNA: TGTGCCAGCAGTTACTCGGCAGGGAGTAGAGGCAATCAGCCCCAGCATTTT
CDR3 protein: CASSYSAGSRGNQPQHF

V gene: TRBV4-3
D gene: TRBD2
J gene: TRBJ2-2
clone size: many
CDR3 DNA: TGCGCCAGCAGCCGCCTCACTAGCGGGAGAGACACCGGGGAGCTGTTTTTT
CDR3 protein: CASSRLTSGRDTGELFF

V gene: TRBV6-2/TRBV6-3
D gene: NA
J gene: TRBJ2-1
clone size: many
CDR3 DNA: TGTGCCAGCAGTCTGACAGGAGAGTCCTACAATGAGCAGTTCTTC
CDR3 protein: CASSLTGESYNEQFF

V gene: TRBV18
D gene: TRBD2
J gene: TRBJ2-3
clone size: many
CDR3 DNA: TGTGCCAGCTCACCCGGGACTAGTGGAGATACGCAGTATTTT
CDR3 protein: CASSPGTSGDTQYF

V gene: TRBV2
D gene: TRBD1
J gene: TRBJ1-3
clone size: many
CDR3 DNA: TGTGCCAGCAGCGGGACAGGGAACACCATATATTTT
CDR3 protein: CASSGTGNTIYF

V gene: TRBV27
D gene: NA
J gene: TRBJ2-1
clone size: many
CDR3 DNA: TGTGCCAGCAGTTTATCTAGCGGAGCTTTCGAGCAGTTCTTC
CDR3 protein: CASSLSSGAFEQFF

V gene: TRBV20-1
D gene: TRBD1
J gene: TRBJ1-2
clone size: few
CDR3 DNA: TGCAGTGCCCCCAAGCCCTCGGGACAGGGAAATGGCTACACCTTC
CDR3 protein: CSAPKPSGQGNGYTF

V gene: TRBV4-3
D gene: TRBD2
J gene: TRBJ2-3
clone size: many
CDR3 DNA: TGCGCCAGCAGCCAGCAGCGGGAGCACACAGATACGCAGTATTTT
CDR3 protein: CASSQQREHTDTQYF

V gene: TRBV4-1
D gene: TRBD2
J gene: TRBJ2-1
clone size: many
CDR3 DNA: TGCGCCAGCAGCCAAGCCCCGGGACTAGCAGGGCGCGGGTTCTTC
CDR3 protein: CASSQAPGLAGRGFF

V gene: TRBV20-1
D gene: NA
J gene: TRBJ1-5
clone size: many
CDR3 DNA: TGCAGTGCTAGCACGGAGAGGAATCAGCCCCAGCATTTT
CDR3 protein: CSASTERNQPQHF

V gene: TRBV10-3
D gene: TRBD1
J gene: TRBJ1-1
clone size: many
CDR3 DNA: TGTGCCACCCTCCGGGACAGGGGGACTGAAGCTTTCTTT
CDR3 protein: CATLRDRGTEAFF

V gene: TRBV28
D gene: NA
J gene: TRBJ2-5
clone size: many
CDR3 DNA: TGTGCCAGCAGTTTCTCCTGGGACGATCAAAAGCAAGAGACCCAGTACTTC
CDR3 protein: CASSFSWDDQKQETQYF

V gene: TRBV7-2
D gene: NA
J gene: TRBJ2-5
clone size: many
CDR3 DNA: TGTGCCAGCAGCTTACACGAGCGGAAACAAGAGACCCAGTACTTC
CDR3 protein: CASSLHERKQETQYF

V gene: TRBV9
D gene: TRBD2
J gene: TRBJ2-3
clone size: many
CDR3 DNA: TGTGCCAGCAGCCCTAGACTAGCGGGAGAACTAGATACGCAGTATTTT
CDR3 protein: CASSPRLAGELDTQYF

V gene: TRBV12-3/TRBV12-4
D gene: NA
J gene: TRBJ2-5
clone size: many
CDR3 DNA: TGTGCCAGCAGTTTCATGGCTGGAGAGACCCAGTACTTC
CDR3 protein: CASSFMAGETQYF

V gene: TRBV11-2
D gene: TRBD2
J gene: TRBJ2-1
clone size: many
CDR3 DNA: TGTGCCAGCAGCTTAGACTGGACTAGCGGGAAGGGCTCCTACAATGAGCAGTTCTTC
CDR3 protein: CASSLDWTSGKGSYNEQFF

V gene: TRBV4-3
D gene: TRBD2
J gene: TRBJ2-1
clone size: many
CDR3 DNA: TGCGCCAGCAGCCAAGATGGGACTAGCGGCTACAATGAGCAGTTCTTC
CDR3 protein: CASSQDGTSGYNEQFF

V gene: TRBV4-2
D gene: NA
J gene: TRBJ1-2
clone size: many
CDR3 DNA: TGTGCCAGCAGCTACCTAATCGGGACCTATGGCTACACCTTC
CDR3 protein: CASSYLIGTYGYTF